A selection of T cell receptor beta chains follows, all from one sample in a study of blood T cell repertoires in COVID-19. Assay used: immunoSEQ multiplex PCR; TCRdb lists only in-frame clones, some missing. The data show some 190,000 clones, with 75% to 90% seen just once and 2.5% to 3.5% held by the top ten. Sample: peripheral blood. Receptors originate from a man aged 55-75 years with acute or convalescent COVID-19. CDR3s include the opening cysteine and the closing phenylalanine or tryptophan. A D gene is named only where the DNA matches it firmly.

>TRBV3-1/TRBV3-2|TRBJ1-1|TRBD1
CASSRTGENTEAFF
>TRBV5-4|TRBJ2-2|.
CASSSGPGTGELFF
>TRBV24-1|TRBJ2-2|.
CATSDPTESTGELFF
>TRBV6-6|TRBJ2-7|.
CASSYSAGYEQYF
>TRBV5-8|TRBJ2-5|.
CANGYSGVKTQYF
>TRBV28|TRBJ2-5|.
CASSPPGIRETQYF
>TRBV28|TRBJ2-7|.
CASSLFGVGAYEQYF
>TRBV6-5|TRBJ2-7|TRBD2
CASSLNPSGIYEQYF
>TRBV12-1|TRBJ2-4|.
CASSHPNRGNIQYF
>TRBV3-1/TRBV3-2|TRBJ2-3|TRBD2
CASSQAPGLGGDTQYF
>TRBV5-1|TRBJ1-2|TRBD1
CASSFGQGVYAGYTF
>TRBV6-2/TRBV6-3|TRBJ1-5|.
CASSIRQTNQPQHF
>TRBV9|TRBJ1-5|.
CASSPGGSNQPQHF
>TRBV18|TRBJ1-6|.
CASSMGGQDNSPLHF
>TRBV19|TRBJ2-1|TRBD1
CASSPGDRVEKNEQFF
>TRBV6-6|TRBJ2-7|TRBD1
CASSYGQGGYEQYF
>TRBV24-1|TRBJ2-3|.
CATSDPRLSTDTQYF
>TRBV7-2|TRBJ2-7|.
CASSRRGSNEQYF
>TRBV13|TRBJ2-1|TRBD2
CASSVGRADYNEQFF
>TRBV18|TRBJ1-2|TRBD1
CASSRIFPPGQGGSGYTF
>TRBV24-1|TRBJ2-7|.
CATSDFSGPLYF
>TRBV14|TRBJ2-3|.
CASSQVRGSTDTQYF
>TRBV9|TRBJ2-7|.
CASSVGGRGEQYF
>TRBV27|TRBJ2-1|TRBD2
CASSLAPRASGRDFRNEQFF
>TRBV28|TRBJ2-3|TRBD2
CASSPSSGRTDTQYF
>TRBV14|TRBJ2-2|TRBD2
CASSPRTSRNTGELFF